This T cell receptor beta chain comes out of a study of blood T cell repertoires in COVID-19. CDR3 length: 17 amino acids. Germline V lookup: CDR1 LGHDT, CDR2 YNNKEL (reference sequence). V shed 0 bases, J shed 8 bases, and the junction held 12 bases outside the gene matches. Using immunoSEQ multiplex PCR, the repertoire was profiled, and TCRdb retains in-frame clones only, with some absent. The data show about 68,000 clones, with 85% to 90% seen just once and roughly 8% held by the top ten. The chain couples TRBV3-1 (or the pseudogene TRBV3-2) to TRBJ1-3; 8 bases are a match to TRBD1. The sequenced sample consisted of peripheral blood. This receptor was identified in a man aged 50 to 59 with active COVID-19. CDR3 loop: CASSQDPRGRGWDTIYF. CDR3 in DNA: TGTGCCAGCAGCCAAGATCCCAGGGGGCGGGGATGGGACACCATATATTTT.